This TCR beta chain was sequenced for a study of blood T cell repertoires in COVID-19 (dated by TCRdb to the early 2020s). At the level of the whole study: The collaborator samples originated in the United States, Italy and Spain and spanned the acute and convalescent phases of COVID-19. The material from the prospective study consisted of cDNA or gDNA derived from T cells, B-cell-depleted T cells, or PBMCs. Deeply sampled blood TCRbeta repertoires from subjects exposed to, actively infected with, or recovered from COVID-19 were included in the dataset. Where available, HLA class I and class II types were obtained from metadata supplied by the sample provider rather than from assay-based typing. The repertoires were released in a freely available public database meant as a resource for research on the immune response to SARS-CoV-2. Sample metadata almost always included a de-identified subject ID, COVID-19 status, age in years and sex. The samples were drawn from the first 160 participants of the ongoing ImmuneRACE study and from 950 to 1,500 subjects provided by 6 global collaborators.

The paper as a whole reports these results and caveats: How much clinical and demographic metadata was included differed by source and by participant, and the metadata was provided uncurated.

Trimming takes 4 bases from V and 2 bases from J, and the germline ends sit 14 bases apart. From its cysteine to its phenylalanine, the CDR3 spans 15 amino acids. Solely the CDR3 DNA is kept, with 45 bases framed from the first base. The germline V gene supplies CDR1 SGHDT and CDR2 YYEEEE. Participants in the prospective study were enrolled through a virtual design, were aged roughly 18 to 100 years, and lived in approximately 25 United States geographic areas. Cohort assignment in the prospective study relied on participant-reported clinical history from a screening survey and a study questionnaire. For ImmuneRACE Cohort 3, a participant was defined as recovered based on two consecutive negative NP/OP PCR tests, clearance by a healthcare professional, or resolution of symptoms. Mobile phlebotomists in the prospective study collected whole blood, serum and a nasopharyngeal or oropharyngeal swab from every participant. Over a roughly 2-month period, participants in the prospective study had the option of providing additional blood draws and questionnaires. Blood samples from the prospective study were shipped frozen or at room temperature prior to DNA extraction.

TCRbeta CDR3 regions were amplified from genomic DNA by means of the immunoSEQ Assay, a bias-controlled multiplex PCR. Turning to the authors' computational methods: The number of nucleated cells in each sample was estimated by amplification of reference gene primers within the assay. Sequence reads were collapsed and filtered to measure the absolute abundance of every unique TCRbeta CDR3 rearrangement. For each sample, productive Simpson clonality was calculated by taking the square root of Simpson's diversity index across productive rearrangements. Entries here come from immuneACCESS through TCRdb and include only in-frame sequences with V and J called. Some clones fail to appear in such tables; in the studies checked, an unresolved V gene covers under half of the shortfall, and the cause of the remainder is unknown. V, J and clone size derive from that table, while D and trimming were established from the DNA sequence. The sample table shows 230,000 or so clones, and 88% are seen once. Roughly 2.5% of the sample is taken by the ten largest.

A note on this clone: This clone's antigen is unknown. The input lacks base qualities; no much larger clone sits a single base away.

The sample was PBMCs or T cells enriched from blood (not recorded which). Recombination linked TRBV5-6 to TRBJ2-3; TRBD1 is perhaps the D gene, given 5 matching bases. The source is a woman aged 25 to 39 who had recovered from COVID-19. The CDR3 reads CASSIGHPNTDTQYF. The DNA sequence follows: TGTGCCAGCAGCATCGGACATCCGAACACAGATACGCAGTATTTT.